Shown below are 25 T cell receptor beta chains from a single sample sequenced in a study of cytomegalovirus exposure and HLA in healthy donors. Researchers ran the PCR with 60 Vbeta and 13 Jbeta primers. The assay was immunoSEQ multiplex PCR, and TCRdb's table has in-frame clones only and misses some. The data show a few hundred thousand clones, with 65% to 90% seen just once and roughly 1.5% held by the top ten. Source material: PBMCs. Receptors originate from a girl aged 10 to 17 in good health and CMV-seronegative.

The chain uses TRBV2 and TRBJ1-2; no clear D gene. Deletions cut 1 base from V and 7 bases from J, with 19 bases between. The germline V gene encodes CDR1 SNHLY and CDR2 FYNNEI. The CDR3 covers 16 residues. The DNA for the CDR3 is TGTGCCAGCAGTGAAGGGGTTGGAATCGGGGTAGGTGGCTACACCTTC. Translation: CASSEGVGIGVGGYTF.

The chain combines TRBV5-5 with TRBJ2-7; possibly TRBD2 for D (5 bases). This CDR3 is 15 amino acids long. Germline V gene data show CDR1 as SGHKS and CDR2 as YYEKEE (reference sequence). V gave up 9 bases and J gave up 3 bases, with 22 bases separating them. CDR3 coding DNA: TGTGCCATCAGAAAAGGAGGTCTTTGGGTCTACGAGCAGTACTTC. Protein sequence: CAIRKGGLWVYEQYF.

In this sample, this clone turned up once. The rearrangement uses TRBV6-5 and TRBJ1-6; D remains ambiguous. The V gene's germline CDR1 is MNHEY and CDR2 SVGAGI. This CDR3 is 12 amino acids long. V dropped 2 bases and J dropped 11 bases, with 7 bases sitting between them. The CDR3 loop reads CASSYGQAPLHF. In DNA, the CDR3 is TGTGCCAGCAGTTACGGGCAGGCACCCCTCCACTTT.

The chain has TRBV20-1 and TRBJ2-1; no reliable D call. There are 10 residues in the CDR3. The V gene lost 5 bases and the J gene lost 5 bases, with 4 bases spanning the gap. The germline V gene encodes CDR1 DFQATT and CDR2 SNEGSKA (reference sequence). The CDR3 nucleotides read TGCAGTGCTTTCGACAATGAGCAGTTCTTC. As protein: CSAFDNEQFF.

The chain combines TRBV4-1 with TRBJ1-5; TRBD1 is a possible D gene (5 bases). This CDR3 is built from 16 residues. Germline V gives CDR1 MGHRA, CDR2 YSYEKL. Trimming cost V 1 base and J 0 bases, with 10 bases left between them. The DNA for the CDR3 is TGCGCCAGCAGCCAAGCACCAACAGGTAGCAATCAGCCCCAGCATTTT. Protein: CASSQAPTGSNQPQHF.

The gene calls are TRBV11-2 and TRBJ1-1; TRBD1 is a possible D gene (5 bases). CDR1 and CDR2 (germline): SGHAT, FQNNGV. The CDR3 runs to 16 residues. V lost 3 bases and J lost 4, with 18 bases in between. The CDR3 nucleotides are TGTGCCAGCAGCTTCCGCTCGGGGGAGGTAGGCACTGAAGCTTTCTTT. Protein: CASSFRSGEVGTEAFF.

The chain employs TRBV6-5 and TRBJ2-1; 7 nucleotides match TRBD1. V lost 5 bases to trimming and J lost 11 bases; unmatched junction nucleotides: 12. This CDR3 region has 14 residues. CDR1 is MNHEY and CDR2 is SVGAGI in the germline V gene. The CDR3 loop is CASSRDSRGKKQFF. Written as DNA, the CDR3 is TGTGCCAGCAGTCGGGACAGCCGAGGAAAAAAGCAGTTCTTC.

The CDR3 region has the DNA TGTGCCAGCAGCTTATGGGGTACTACCTGGGGCCGGGAGACCCAGTACTTC. It codes for CASSLWGTTWGRETQYF. V gene TRBV7-9 combines with J gene TRBJ2-5; D may be TRBD1 (5 bases). This CDR3 comprises 17 residues. Germline V gene lookup returns CDR1 SEHNR and CDR2 FQNEAQ (reference sequence). The V end lost 2 bases, the J end lost 5 bases, and 21 bases lay between the germline ends. Drawing the rest from reference TRBV7-9 and TRBJ2-5, the complete variable domain is DTGVSQNPRHKITKRGQNVTFRCDPISEHNRLYWYRQTLGQGPEFLTYFQNEAQLEKSRLLSDRFSAERPKGSFSTLEIQRTEQGDSAMYLCASSLWGTTWGRETQYFGPGTRLLVL.

This chain uses TRBV11-2 with TRBJ2-1; perhaps TRBD2 as D (7 bases). Deletions cut 7 bases from V and 5 bases from J, with 18 bases between. The germline gives CDR1 SGHAT, CDR2 FQNNGV. The CDR3 contains 15 residues. The CDR3 bases are TGTGCCAGCAAAAGGGGGGGGGCTAGCGACAATGAGCAGTTCTTC. Its translation is CASKRGGASDNEQFF.

This chain links TRBV19 with TRBJ1-6, with D tentatively TRBD1 (6 bases). The germline V and J ends were trimmed by 6 bases and 6 bases, with 21 bases remaining between them. The germline gives CDR1 LNHDA, CDR2 SQIVND (reference sequence). This CDR3 has 17 residues. The CDR3 region has the DNA TGTGCCAGTAGCCCGTACCCTCAGGGGACGGGTAATTCACCCCTCCACTTT. Protein product: CASSPYPQGTGNSPLHF. Looking up the rest from reference TRBV19 and TRBJ1-6 gives the full variable domain: DGGITQSPKYLFRKEGQNVTLSCEQNLNHDAMYWYRQDPGQGLRLIYYSQIVNDFQKGDIAEGYSVSREKKESFPLTVTSAQKNPTAFYLCASSPYPQGTGNSPLHFGNGTRLTVT.

V usage is TRBV19 and J usage is TRBJ2-2, with 9 nucleotides matching TRBD1. This CDR3 has 15 amino acids. CDR1 is LNHDA, CDR2 SQIVND, per germline (reference sequence). Trimming removed 4 bases from V and 1 base from J; junction bases left unmatched: 1. CDR3 amino acids: CASSKGQGNTGELFF. As DNA, the CDR3 is TGTGCCAGTAGTAAGGGACAGGGGAACACCGGGGAGCTGTTTTTT.

The V and J genes are TRBV18 and TRBJ1-5; 9 positions match TRBD1. Germline-derived CDR1 and CDR2 are KGHSH and LQKENI. V gave up 6 bases and J gave up 4 bases; unmatched junction bases: 4. The CDR3 spans 14 residues. The CDR3 DNA is TGTGCCAGCTCGGCCGGGACAGGGAATCAGCCCCAGCATTTT. Protein sequence: CASSAGTGNQPQHF.

The chain couples TRBV19 to TRBJ1-1; D is unclear. This CDR3 spans 17 amino acids. Germline lookup yields CDR1 LNHDA and CDR2 SQIVND (reference sequence). The V end lost 0 bases, the J end lost 3 bases, and 17 bases lay between the germline ends. The CDR3 loop is CASSIDAGGRIDTEAFF. The CDR3 bases are TGTGCCAGTAGTATAGATGCGGGAGGGCGGATAGACACTGAAGCTTTCTTT. Combining the CDR3 with reference TRBV19 and TRBJ1-1 gives the whole variable domain DGGITQSPKYLFRKEGQNVTLSCEQNLNHDAMYWYRQDPGQGLRLIYYSQIVNDFQKGDIAEGYSVSREKKESFPLTVTSAQKNPTAFYLCASSIDAGGRIDTEAFFGQGTRLTVV.

The CDR3 DNA sequence: TGTGCCAGCAGCCTACGGGGAGATACGCAGTATTTT. This encodes CASSLRGDTQYF. The chain uses TRBV21-1 and TRBJ2-3; whether TRBD2, the table's D call, matches the DNA was not checked. TRBV21-1 is a pseudogene. The CDR3 loop spans 12 amino acids.

The chain links TRBV19 to TRBJ1-1, with TRBD1 matching over 8 bases. The CDR3 is 18 residues long. The trim removed 8 bases at V and 1 base at J, leaving 18 bases unmatched. Germline CDR1 LNHDA, CDR2 SQIVND (reference sequence). CDR3: CASAGKGTGTVRNTEAFF. As DNA, the CDR3 is TGTGCCAGTGCAGGAAAAGGGACAGGAACGGTCCGGAACACTGAAGCTTTCTTT. Based on the CDR3 plus reference TRBV19 and TRBJ1-1, the full variable domain is DGGITQSPKYLFRKEGQNVTLSCEQNLNHDAMYWYRQDPGQGLRLIYYSQIVNDFQKGDIAEGYSVSREKKESFPLTVTSAQKNPTAFYLCASAGKGTGTVRNTEAFFGQGTRLTVV.

Remarks on this clone: At one end, the junction sequence differs from germline, possibly due to a read error. The chain joins TRBV18 to TRBJ2-2; D may be TRBD1 (6 bases). The germline V gene encodes CDR1 KGHSH and CDR2 LQKENI. This CDR3 contains 15 residues. The DNA for the CDR3 is TGTGCCAGCTCACCGGGGCAGGGGAACATCGGGGAGCTGTTTTTT. It codes for CASSPGQGNIGELFF.

This clone occurred a few times. This chain connects TRBV5-6 to TRBJ1-2, with D unresolved. Germline V lookup: CDR1 SGHDT, CDR2 YYEEEE. Trimming removed 0 bases at V and 4 bases at J, with 19 bases between. This CDR3 is built from 17 residues. The CDR3 nucleotides read TGTGCCAGCAGCTTGGGCCCGGAACGGGAGGTCCGCTATGGCTACACCTTC. Residues: CASSLGPEREVRYGYTF. The whole variable domain, remainder taken from reference TRBV5-6 and TRBJ1-2, is DAGVTQSPTHLIKTRGQQVTLRCSPKSGHDTVSWYQQALGQGPQFIFQYYEEEERQRGNFPDRFSGHQFPNYSSELNVNALLLGDSALYLCASSLGPEREVRYGYTFGSGTRLTVV.

This clone is a singleton in its sample. CDR3 sequence: CASSLDGSDGYTF. CDR3 sequence (DNA): TGTGCCAGCAGCTTGGACGGAAGCGATGGCTACACCTTC. The rearrangement links TRBV5-6 to TRBJ1-2, with D unclear. With 0 bases removed from V and 6 bases from J, the gap between germline ends came to 9 bases. The CDR3 covers 13 residues. The germline V gene encodes CDR1 SGHDT and CDR2 YYEEEE.

A few counts support this clone. This chain connects TRBV5-1 to TRBJ1-1; D is undetermined. This CDR3 region has 17 residues. From germline, CDR1 is SGHRS and CDR2 YFSETQ. Trimming took 0 bases from V and 4 from J, leaving 19 bases between them. The CDR3 region has the DNA TGCGCCAGCAGCTTGGCCCATTGGGAGGGAAGAGGCACTGAAGCTTTCTTT. Encoded protein: CASSLAHWEGRGTEAFF.

The chain combines TRBV11-3 with TRBJ2-3; 7 bases match TRBD2. The V gene end was trimmed by 1 base and the J gene end by 6 bases; junction bases not matched to a gene: 1. CDR1 is SGHNT, CDR2 YENEEA, per germline. The CDR3 covers 13 residues. CDR3 sequence (DNA): TGTGCCAGCAGCTTAGCCGGGGGGGATACGCAGTATTTT. Translating gives CASSLAGGDTQYF.

This chain links TRBV7-2 with TRBJ2-1, with 8 bases identical to TRBD2. The CDR3 totals 16 residues. J lost 8 bases, V lost 1 base, and 10 bases had no gene match. Germline V lookup: CDR1 SGHTA, CDR2 FQGNSA. CDR3 sequence (DNA): TGTGCCAGCAGCTTAGAGTGGGCGGGGGGAAAAGATGAGCAGTTCTTC. This encodes CASSLEWAGGKDEQFF.

This clone was seen only once. The rearrangement joins TRBV6-1 to TRBJ1-1, with D unresolved. The CDR3 sequence is 11 residues long. Germline assignment: CDR1 MNHNS and CDR2 SASEGT. The germline V and J ends were trimmed by 5 bases and 5 bases, with 6 bases remaining between them. In nucleotides, the CDR3 is TGTGCCAGCAGTCATCCAACTGAAGCTTTCTTT. Amino acid sequence: CASSHPTEAFF.

The chain has TRBV19 and TRBJ1-4, with D possibly TRBD1 on 5 matching bases. V was pared by 4 bases and J by 6 bases, with 18 bases between. Germline lookup yields CDR1 LNHDA and CDR2 SQIVND (reference sequence). The CDR3 totals 16 residues. CDR3 DNA: TGTGCCAGTAGTAAGGGGTTTGCGGAAGGAGATGAAAAACTGTTTTTT. Translating it yields CASSKGFAEGDEKLFF.

CDR3 amino acids: CASSVDPALGFNSGNTIYF. Written as DNA, the CDR3 is TGTGCCAGCAGCGTAGATCCTGCCCTAGGTTTCAACTCTGGAAACACCATATATTTT. The chain links TRBV9 to TRBJ1-3; D not certain. The CDR3 spans 19 residues. Per germline, CDR1 SGDLS and CDR2 YYNGEE. Trimming cost V 0 bases and J 0 bases, with 19 bases left between them.

The chain is built from TRBV6-6 and TRBJ2-1; a possible D gene is TRBD2 (6 bases). The germline V gene encodes CDR1 MNHNY and CDR2 SVGAGI (reference sequence). Trimming removed 8 bases at V and 2 bases at J, with 13 bases between. The CDR3 is made up of 14 amino acids. The DNA of the CDR3 is TGTGCCAGCGTTCTAGCGTCCCCCTACAATGAGCAGTTCTTC. It encodes CASVLASPYNEQFF.